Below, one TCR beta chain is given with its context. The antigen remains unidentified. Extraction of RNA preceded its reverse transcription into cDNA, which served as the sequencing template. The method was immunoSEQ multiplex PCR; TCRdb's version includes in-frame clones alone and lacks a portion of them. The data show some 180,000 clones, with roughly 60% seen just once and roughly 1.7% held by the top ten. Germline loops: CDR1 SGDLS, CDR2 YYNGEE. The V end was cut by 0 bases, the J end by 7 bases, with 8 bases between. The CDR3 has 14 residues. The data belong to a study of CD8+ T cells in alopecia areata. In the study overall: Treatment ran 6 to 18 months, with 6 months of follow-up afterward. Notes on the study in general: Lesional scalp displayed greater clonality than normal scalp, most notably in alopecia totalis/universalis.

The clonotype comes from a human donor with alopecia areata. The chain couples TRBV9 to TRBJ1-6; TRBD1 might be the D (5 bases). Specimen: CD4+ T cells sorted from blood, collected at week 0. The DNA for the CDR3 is TGTGCCAGCAGCGTAGGGTGGGACAATTCACCCCTCCACTTT. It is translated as CASSVGWDNSPLHF. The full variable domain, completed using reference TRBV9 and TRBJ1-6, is DSGVTQTPKHLITATGQRVTLRCSPRSGDLSVYWYQQSLDQGLQFLIQYYNGEERAKGNILERFSAQQFPDLHSELNLSSLELGDSALYFCASSVGWDNSPLHFGNGTRLTVT.